This section outlines one T cell receptor (beta chain) sequence together with its context. These data are taken from a study of blood T cell repertoires in COVID-19. Generated by immunoSEQ multiplex PCR, the TCRdb table keeps only in-frame clones and is missing some. The sample shows fewer than 450,000 clones, approximately 85% of them seen only once. V was pared by 6 bases and J by 6 bases, with 17 bases between. This CDR3 is built from 14 residues. Germline V gives CDR1 LNHDA, CDR2 SQIVND (reference sequence). The sequence came from a woman aged 35 to 49 with acute COVID-19. The sample taken for sequencing was PBMCs or T cells enriched from blood (not recorded which). The chain recombines TRBV19 with TRBJ1-1; the D gene is possibly TRBD1 (6 bases). As DNA, the CDR3 is TGTGCCAGTAGGACAAACAGGGAATCGTCTGAAGCTTTCTTT. The encoded protein is CASRTNRESSEAFF.